The 21 T cell receptor beta chains in this list originate from one sample, sequenced in a study of blood T cell repertoires in COVID-19. Some clones are missing from TCRdb's copy, which holds only in-frame ones; the method was immunoSEQ multiplex PCR. The profile shows around 280,000 clones, 90% of them singletons. The specimen was PBMCs or T cells enriched from blood (not recorded which). The receptors originated from a young woman with acute COVID-19.

The rearrangement links TRBV18 to TRBJ1-3; D gene uncertain. Germline values: CDR1 KGHSH, CDR2 LQKENI. The ends were cut back, 3 bases at V and 7 bases at J, with 16 bases in the middle. There are 15 residues in the CDR3. The CDR3 DNA reads as TGTGCCAGCTCACCGACCTCACGGACGGGGAACACCATATATTTT. It yields the protein CASSPTSRTGNTIYF.

The rearrangement links TRBV28 to TRBJ1-5; D remains unclear. V lost 3 bases and J lost 0, with 21 bases in between. The CDR3 is 19 amino acids. Germline-derived CDR1 and CDR2 are MDHEN and SYDVKM. CDR3 region: CASSFVAARDTYSNQPQHF. The DNA for the CDR3 is TGTGCCAGCAGTTTTGTTGCAGCCCGAGACACCTATAGCAATCAGCCCCAGCATTTT.

The genes are TRBV5-1 and TRBJ2-2, with TRBD2 as a possible D gene (5 bases). The CDR3 spans 16 residues. V was cut by 4 bases and J by 1 base, with 14 bases left in between. Per the germline V gene, CDR1 is SGHRS and CDR2 is YFSETQ. CDR3 loop: CASSPLGVRNTGELFF. CDR3 DNA sequence: TGCGCCAGCAGCCCCCTGGGAGTAAGGAACACCGGGGAGCTGTTTTTT. The complete variable domain, with remaining parts taken from reference TRBV5-1 and TRBJ2-2, reads KAGVTQTPRYLIKTRGQQVTLSCSPISGHRSVSWYQQTPGQGLQFLFEYFSETQRNKGNFPGRFSGRQFSNSRSEMNVSTLELGDSALYLCASSPLGVRNTGELFFGEGSRLTVL.

The J gene is TRBJ1-6, the V gene TRBV15, with D perhaps matching TRBD1 (6 bases). CDR1 LNHNV and CDR2 YYDKDF come from the germline V gene (reference sequence). There are 15 residues in the CDR3. V was trimmed by 0 bases and J by 10 bases, leaving 13 bases between them. CDR3 in amino acids: CATSRDPGVESPLHF. The CDR3 DNA follows: TGTGCCACCAGCAGAGATCCAGGGGTTGAATCACCCCTCCACTTT.

The chain employs TRBV28 and TRBJ2-2; the match to TRBD1 covers 8 bases. Germline V gene data show CDR1 as MDHEN and CDR2 as SYDVKM. V lost 6 bases to trimming and J lost 2 bases; unmatched junction nucleotides: 5. CDR3 length equals 15 residues. The CDR3 region is CASRYQGANTGELFF. Written as DNA, the CDR3 is TGTGCCAGCAGGTACCAGGGGGCAAACACCGGGGAGCTGTTTTTT. Complete variable domain (other parts from reference TRBV28 and TRBJ2-2): DVKVTQSSRYLVKRTGEKVFLECVQDMDHENMFWYRQDPGLGLRLIYFSYDVKMKEKGDIPEGYSVSREKKERFSLILESASTNQTSMYLCASRYQGANTGELFFGEGSRLTVL.

The chain links TRBV11-2 to TRBJ1-2; 7 bases map to TRBD1. Germline values: CDR1 SGHAT, CDR2 FQNNGV. The CDR3 extends over 14 amino acids. V lost 3 bases, J lost 3 bases, and 4 bases stayed unmatched. The CDR3 here is CASSFPTGDYGYTF. CDR3 coding DNA: TGTGCCAGCAGCTTCCCTACAGGGGACTATGGCTACACCTTC.

The rearrangement joins TRBV11-2 to TRBJ2-2; D is uncertain. Trimming removed 8 bases from V and 8 bases from J, with 9 bases in between. The CDR3 runs 11 residues. From germline, CDR1 is SGHAT and CDR2 FQNNGV. In nucleotides, the CDR3 is TGTGCCAGCGGCCAGGATGGGGAGCTGTTTTTT. This codes for CASGQDGELFF. The full variable domain, its missing parts supplied by reference TRBV11-2 and TRBJ2-2, is EAGVAQSPRYKIIEKRQSVAFWCNPISGHATLYWYQQILGQGPKLLIQFQNNGVVDDSQLPKDRFSAERLKGVDSTLKIQPAKLEDSAVYLCASGQDGELFFGEGSRLTVL.

The chain recombines TRBV19 with TRBJ1-2; D possibly corresponds to TRBD1 (5 bases). The length of the CDR3 is 14 residues. Germline V gene data show CDR1 as LNHDA and CDR2 as SQIVND (reference sequence). V lost 5 bases, J lost 4 bases, and 14 bases lay in between. CDR3 sequence reads: CASSYSRGGYGYTF. The DNA for the CDR3 is TGTGCCAGTAGTTATTCGCGGGGCGGCTATGGCTACACCTTC.

The rearrangement uses TRBV6-1 and TRBJ2-5, with a weak D call TRBD1 (6 bases). Trimming took 1 base from V and 5 from J, leaving 17 bases between them. Looked up from germline, CDR1 is MNHNS and CDR2 is SASEGT. The CDR3 has 16 residues. CDR3 sequence reads: CASSEVEPLGQETQYF. The CDR3 nucleotides are TGTGCCAGCAGTGAAGTTGAGCCTCTAGGACAGGAGACCCAGTACTTC.

The V gene is TRBV6-5, the J gene TRBJ1-4; D is perhaps TRBD1 (6 bases). This CDR3 is built from 13 residues. The V gene lost 10 bases and the J gene lost 4 bases, with 13 bases spanning the gap. Germline CDR1 reads MNHEY; CDR2 reads SVGAGI. The CDR3 here is CATRGEGNEKLFF. The DNA of the CDR3 is TGTGCCACCAGGGGCGAGGGTAATGAAAAACTGTTTTTT.

This clone has just one count. This chain uses TRBV27 with TRBJ2-3, with TRBD1 identical over 8 bases. The germline gives CDR1 MNHEY, CDR2 SMNVEV (reference sequence). There are 14 residues in the CDR3. Germline trimming cut 2 bases from V and 9 bases from J; bases unmatched to any gene: 7. DNA for the CDR3: TGTGCCAGCAGTTTAACCATCCAGGGGGCAACGCAGTATTTT. The encoded protein is CASSLTIQGATQYF.

The V call is TRBV24-1, the J call TRBJ1-3; D not resolved. Germline CDR1 and CDR2: KGHDR and SFDVKD. This CDR3 region has 15 residues. The V gene lost 7 bases and the J gene lost 3 bases, with 15 bases spanning the gap. The CDR3 reads CATSLSQVGGNTIYF. The CDR3 region has the DNA TGTGCCACCAGCTTGAGCCAGGTGGGTGGAAACACCATATATTTT.

V gene TRBV9 combines with J gene TRBJ1-6, with D perhaps matching TRBD1 (5 bases). The CDR3 covers 14 residues. The V end was cut by 3 bases, the J end by 4 bases, with 8 bases between. Germline values: CDR1 SGDLS, CDR2 YYNGEE. In DNA form, the CDR3 reads TGTGCCAGCAGCGCACAGGAATATAATTCACCCCTCCACTTT. Translating it yields CASSAQEYNSPLHF.

The chain combines TRBV4-1 with TRBJ2-3; D may be TRBD1 (5 bases). With 1 base removed from V and 0 bases from J, the gap between germline ends came to 11 bases. The CDR3 is made up of 16 amino acids. Per the germline V gene, CDR1 is MGHRA and CDR2 is YSYEKL. CDR3 residues: CASSQGRAVSTDTQYF. The CDR3 DNA reads TGCGCCAGCAGCCAAGGCAGGGCTGTGAGCACAGATACGCAGTATTTT.

For this clone: The junction departs from the called germline gene at one end, perhaps through a read error. The rearrangement uses TRBV7-6 and TRBJ2-7; 7 bases align to TRBD2. Germline V gene data show CDR1 as SGHVS and CDR2 as FNYEAQ. This CDR3 comprises 17 residues. The CDR3 here is CASSLASSGQTRNEQYF. The DNA for the CDR3 is TGTGCCAGCAGCCTAGCTTCTAGCGGCCAGACTCGCAACGAGCAGTACTTC.

The chain couples TRBV10-3 to TRBJ1-2; D is unresolved. Trimming removed 0 bases at V and 8 bases at J, with 13 bases between. This CDR3 has 14 residues. The germline CDR1 and CDR2 sequences are ENHRY and SYGVKD. The CDR3 nucleotides are TGTGCCATCAGTGAGTCGATCGGGGATAGGGGCTACACCTTC. This codes for CAISESIGDRGYTF.

This clone was counted a single time. The gene calls are TRBV18 and TRBJ2-6; D not certain. The germline V gene encodes CDR1 KGHSH and CDR2 LQKENI. The V end was cut by 4 bases, the J end by 0 bases, with 7 bases between. The CDR3 is made up of 15 amino acids. In DNA, the CDR3 is TGTGCCAGCTCACATCAGCGCTCTGGGGCCAACGTCCTGACTTTC. This translates into CASSHQRSGANVLTF. The full variable domain, completed using reference TRBV18 and TRBJ2-6, is NAGVMQNPRHLVRRRGQEARLRCSPMKGHSHVYWYRQLPEEGLKFMVYLQKENIIDESGMPKERFSAEFPKEGPSILRIQQVVRGDSAAYFCASSHQRSGANVLTFGAGSRLTVL.

This sequence joins TRBV4-2 and TRBJ2-2, with a weak D call TRBD2 (6 bases). The CDR3 sequence is 18 residues long. CDR1 and CDR2 (germline): LGHNA, YNFKEQ. V dropped 1 base and J dropped 5 bases, with 20 bases sitting between them. CDR3 sequence: CASSQGLASSVRTGELFF. The CDR3 DNA is TGTGCCAGCAGCCAAGGATTGGCCTCTAGCGTGAGGACCGGGGAGCTGTTTTTT.

The chain uses TRBV4-1 and TRBJ2-7; D might be TRBD2 (5 bases). Germline CDR1 is MGHRA and CDR2 is YSYEKL. The CDR3 loop spans 16 amino acids. Deletions cut 0 bases from V and 0 bases from J, with 12 bases between. CDR3 coding DNA: TGCGCCAGCAGCCAAGAAATGGCGGGCGCCTCCTACGAGCAGTACTTC. Protein sequence: CASSQEMAGASYEQYF.

Regarding this clone: Other DNA sequences in the same sample also yield this CDR3. This sequence joins TRBV11-2 and TRBJ2-1, with D maybe TRBD2 (6 bases). Trimming took 1 base from V and 5 from J, leaving 12 bases between them. CDR3 size: 15 residues. Germline CDR1 SGHAT, CDR2 FQNNGV. CDR3 loop: CASSLGSGPHNEQFF. The CDR3 DNA is TGTGCCAGCAGCTTAGGTAGCGGACCCCACAATGAGCAGTTCTTC.

The chain couples TRBV27 to TRBJ2-1, with 8 bases lining up with TRBD2. CDR1 is MNHEY and CDR2 is SMNVEV in the germline V gene (reference sequence). V trimming: 3 bases; J trimming: 6 bases; junction bases outside the gene matches: 10. The CDR3 sequence is 16 residues long. CDR3 protein: CASSFHSGVAPNEQFF. CDR3 DNA: TGTGCCAGCAGTTTCCATAGCGGGGTGGCTCCCAATGAGCAGTTCTTC.